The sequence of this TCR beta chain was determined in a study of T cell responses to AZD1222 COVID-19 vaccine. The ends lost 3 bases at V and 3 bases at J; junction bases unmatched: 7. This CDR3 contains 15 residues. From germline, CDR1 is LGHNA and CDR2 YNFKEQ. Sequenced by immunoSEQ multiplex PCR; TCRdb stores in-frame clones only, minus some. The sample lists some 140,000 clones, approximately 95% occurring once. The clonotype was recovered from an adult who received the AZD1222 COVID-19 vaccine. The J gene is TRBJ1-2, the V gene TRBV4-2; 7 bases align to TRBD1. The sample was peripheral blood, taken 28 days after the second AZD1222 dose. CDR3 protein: CASSQGTELHYGYTF. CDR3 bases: TGTGCCAGCAGCCAGGGGACAGAATTACACTATGGCTACACCTTC.